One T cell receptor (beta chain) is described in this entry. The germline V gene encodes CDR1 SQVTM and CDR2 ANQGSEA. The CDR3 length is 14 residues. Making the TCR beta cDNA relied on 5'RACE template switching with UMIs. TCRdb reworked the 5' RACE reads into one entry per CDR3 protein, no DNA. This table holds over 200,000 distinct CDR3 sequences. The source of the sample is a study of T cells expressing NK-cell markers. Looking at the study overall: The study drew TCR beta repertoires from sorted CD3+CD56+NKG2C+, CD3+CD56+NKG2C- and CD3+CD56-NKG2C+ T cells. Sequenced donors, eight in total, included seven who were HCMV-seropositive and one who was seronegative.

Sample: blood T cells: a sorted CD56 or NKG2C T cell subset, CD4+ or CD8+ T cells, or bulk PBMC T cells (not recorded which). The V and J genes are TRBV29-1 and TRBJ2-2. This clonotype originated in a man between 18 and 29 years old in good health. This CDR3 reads CSAQGLVDTGELFF.